This T cell receptor beta chain comes out of a study of CD8 T cells in Susac syndrome. Study-wide background: Among sequenced Susac syndrome patients, about 6 had active disease and eight were in remission.

Study results and limitations: No clonal expansion appeared among CD4+ T cells in Susac patients.

A quantity of 0.5 to 1 ug RNA underwent reverse transcription using random hexamers. Coverage of TCR beta CDR3 amplification by immunoSEQ multiplex PCR extended to 54 Vbeta and 13 Jbeta. MiXCR, run by TCRdb on the immunoSEQ multiplex PCR reads, gives a single entry per CDR3 protein. The repertoire consists of roughly 150,000 distinct CDR3 sequences, with roughly 96% occurring once and the leading ten covering around 0.15%. All included Susac syndrome patients satisfied recently defined diagnostic criteria for definite or probable disease. Germline V CDR1 and CDR2: MGHDK, SYGVNS. The CDR3 is 16 amino acids. The germline V and J ends were trimmed by 1 base and 2 bases, with 14 bases remaining between them. Turning to this clonotype: What it binds is not known.

Specimen: CD4+ T cells from PBMCs. The V gene is TRBV25-1, the J gene TRBJ2-5, with TRBD1 as a possible D gene (6 bases). This clonotype originated in a human donor with Susac syndrome. The CDR3 coding sequence is TGTGCCAGCAGTGAATCTTCTGGGACACGACAAGAGACCCAGTACTTC. Protein: CASSESSGTRQETQYF.